The 22 T cell receptor beta chains in this list originate from one sample, sequenced in a study of siplizumab effects on memory and regulatory T cells. Generated by immunoSEQ multiplex PCR, the TCRdb table keeps only in-frame clones and is missing some. The profile shows some 97,000 clones, about 91% of them singletons. The specimen sequenced was CD4+ T cells sorted from blood. The origin of the receptors is a human donor in good health.

V is TRBV4-2 and J is TRBJ1-2; D is uncertain. V was shortened by 2 bases and J by 4 bases, with 8 bases between the two germline ends. Germline assignment: CDR1 LGHNA and CDR2 YNFKEQ. CDR3 length: 13 amino acids. CDR3 sequence (DNA): TGTGCCAGCAGCCAACGGGATATCTATGGCTACACCTTC. It codes for CASSQRDIYGYTF.

V gene TRBV9 combines with J gene TRBJ2-1; 8 nucleotides match TRBD2. The length of the CDR3 is 17 residues. Germline-derived CDR1 and CDR2 are SGDLS and YYNGEE. V lost 0 bases to trimming and J lost 2 bases; unmatched junction nucleotides: 7. CDR3 sequence: CASSVAGGGVTYNEQFF. As DNA, the CDR3 is TGTGCCAGCAGCGTAGCGGGGGGGGGTGTAACCTACAATGAGCAGTTCTTC.

The CDR3 nucleotides are TGTGCCAGCAGTGCAGGTGGCCTTTACAATTCACCCCTCCACTTT. Protein: CASSAGGLYNSPLHF. The V call is TRBV6-5, the J call TRBJ1-6; D call uncertain. The V end was cut by 5 bases, the J end by 7 bases, with 15 bases between. Germline CDR1 reads MNHEY; CDR2 reads SVGAGI. CDR3 length: 15 amino acids.

CDR3 coding DNA: TGTGCCAGCTCACCGACGATAGGTGGGGCATATGGCTACACCTTC. Translating gives CASSPTIGGAYGYTF. The chain is built from TRBV18 and TRBJ1-2; weak D call: TRBD1 (5 bases). Per the germline V gene, CDR1 is KGHSH and CDR2 is LQKENI. Trimming shortened V by 3 bases and J by 5 bases, and 16 bases separated the two germline ends. The CDR3 is made up of 15 amino acids.

Remarks on this clone: Distinct nucleotide sequences in the sample also encode this CDR3. V gene TRBV7-2 combines with J gene TRBJ2-5, with D perhaps matching TRBD1 or TRBD2 (6 bases each). V lost 1 base and J lost 4, with 10 bases in between. Germline-derived CDR1 and CDR2 are SGHTA and FQGNSA. The CDR3 is 14 amino acids. The CDR3: CASSLGGAIETQYF. As DNA, the CDR3 is TGTGCCAGCAGCTTAGGGGGGGCCATAGAGACCCAGTACTTC.

This rearrangement joins TRBV15 to TRBJ1-4; maybe TRBD1 (5 bases). Trimming stripped 0 bases from V and 1 base from J, with 15 bases between. The CDR3 runs 18 residues. Germline CDR1 is LNHNV and CDR2 is YYDKDF (reference sequence). CDR3 coding DNA: TGTGCCACCAGCAGAGACAGGGCCTCCTTCCGAACTAATGAAAAACTGTTTTTT. It translates to CATSRDRASFRTNEKLFF.

V gene TRBV27 combines with J gene TRBJ2-5; 12 bases match TRBD2. V was pared by 2 bases and J by 3 bases, with 7 bases of the junction left unmatched. CDR1 is MNHEY, CDR2 SMNVEV, per germline (reference sequence). This CDR3 region has 17 residues. The CDR3 bases are TGTGCCAGCAGTTTACGCGCGACTAGCGGGGGAAAAGAGACCCAGTACTTC. It translates to CASSLRATSGGKETQYF.

The chain combines TRBV7-3 with TRBJ2-1; D is perhaps TRBD2 (7 bases). Germline V lookup: CDR1 SGHTA, CDR2 FQGTGA. The CDR3 spans 15 residues. Trimming removed 5 bases at V and 7 bases at J, with 18 bases between. The CDR3 DNA reads TGTGCCAGCAGCCCCCCCGGGGGGCATGTGAATGAGCAGTTCTTC. Protein: CASSPPGGHVNEQFF.

The gene calls are TRBV4-3 and TRBJ2-7; the match to TRBD1 covers 7 bases. Germline CDR1 LGHNA, CDR2 YSLEER. With V trimmed by 2 bases and J by 7 bases, 5 bases remained unmatched. This CDR3 spans 13 amino acids. CDR3 sequence: CASSQRGQSEQYF. For the CDR3, the DNA is TGCGCCAGCAGCCAACGGGGACAGTCTGAGCAGTACTTC.

This clone was counted between two and nine times. The V and J genes are TRBV9 and TRBJ1-6; the D is unclear. Looked up from germline, CDR1 is SGDLS and CDR2 is YYNGEE. CDR3 length equals 15 residues. With 0 bases removed from V and 10 bases from J, the gap between germline ends came to 14 bases. Here the CDR3 DNA reads TGTGCCAGCAGCGTAGGCCCTTTCATAGGATCACCCCTCCACTTT. Its protein product is CASSVGPFIGSPLHF.

V is TRBV5-1 and J is TRBJ2-1; possibly TRBD1 or TRBD2 for D (6 bases each). Deletions cut 0 bases from V and 6 bases from J, with 13 bases between. The CDR3 contains 15 residues. From germline, CDR1 is SGHRS and CDR2 YFSETQ. The CDR3 DNA reads TGCGCCAGCAGCTTGGCCGGGGGCACGGGCAATGAGCAGTTCTTC. Its translation is CASSLAGGTGNEQFF.

The genes are TRBV29-1 and TRBJ1-1, with TRBD1 identical over 8 bases. V dropped 4 bases and J dropped 3; count of bases not matched to a gene: 13. Germline V gene lookup returns CDR1 SQVTM and CDR2 ANQGSEA. This CDR3 has 16 residues. The CDR3 nucleotides are TGCAGCGTTGTAACGGCAGGGGGCGCCTCGGACACTGAAGCTTTCTTT. Amino acids: CSVVTAGGASDTEAFF. Variable domain in full (rest from reference TRBV29-1 and TRBJ1-1): SAVISQKPSRDICQRGTSLTIQCQVDSQVTMMFWYRQQPGQSLTLIATANQGSEATYESGFVIDKFPISRPNLTFSTLTVSNMSPEDSSIYLCSVVTAGGASDTEAFFGQGTRLTVV.

The CDR3 DNA sequence: TGTGCCAGCAGTTTATCTACGGGGCCTACAACTAATGAAAAACTGTTTTTT. Its protein product is CASSLSTGPTTNEKLFF. The rearrangement uses TRBV27 and TRBJ1-4, with D perhaps matching TRBD1 (5 bases). Deletions cut 0 bases from V and 0 bases from J, with 11 bases between. The CDR3 extends over 17 amino acids. Germline V gene lookup returns CDR1 MNHEY and CDR2 SMNVEV (reference sequence).

The rearrangement uses TRBV21-1 and TRBJ1-5; the D segment call TRBD1 is taken from the table without a DNA check. TRBV21-1 constitutes a pseudogene. This CDR3 spans 15 amino acids. CDR3 protein: CASSKGGQGWEPQHF. In DNA form, the CDR3 reads TGTGCCAGCAGCAAAGGGGGACAGGGATGGGAGCCCCAGCATTTT.

This chain joins TRBV2 and TRBJ2-2; 9 bases line up with TRBD1. CDR1 SNHLY and CDR2 FYNNEI come from the germline V gene. CDR3 length: 14 amino acids. Trimming removed 6 bases from V and 6 bases from J; junction bases left unmatched: 5. CDR3 nucleotides: TGTGCCAGCAGGCTACAGGGGGCGTCCGGGGAGCTGTTTTTT. Translation: CASRLQGASGELFF.

This clone was observed once. J is TRBJ1-2 and V is TRBV11-1, with 7 nucleotides matching TRBD1. Germline lookup yields CDR1 SGHAT and CDR2 FQDESV (reference sequence). The trim removed 2 bases at V and 6 bases at J, leaving 6 bases unmatched. This CDR3 is 14 amino acids long. The DNA for the CDR3 is TGTGCCAGCAGCTTACTAGGGGGCGTGGATGGCTACACCTTC. Residues: CASSLLGGVDGYTF.

V and J are TRBV5-1 and TRBJ1-4; D possibly corresponds to TRBD1 (5 bases). CDR3 length: 14 amino acids. Germline V gives CDR1 SGHRS, CDR2 YFSETQ. Between the trimmed V and J ends, which lost 5 bases and 4 bases, there was a span of 12 bases. CDR3 loop: CASRSDSLNEKLFF. CDR3 bases: TGCGCCAGCAGATCAGACAGCCTTAATGAAAAACTGTTTTTT.

This chain links TRBV4-1 with TRBJ2-7, with 11 bases matching TRBD2. V gave up 1 base and J gave up 4 bases; unmatched junction bases: 6. Germline V gives CDR1 MGHRA, CDR2 YSYEKL. The CDR3 covers 16 residues. Here the CDR3 reads CASSQALLAGGYEQYF. The CDR3 bases are TGCGCCAGCAGCCAAGCTCTTCTAGCGGGGGGTTACGAGCAGTACTTC.

The V call is TRBV10-3, the J call TRBJ2-2; D tentatively fits TRBD1 or TRBD2 (5 bases each). The V and J ends lost 6 bases and 6 bases respectively, with 11 bases between them. Germline V gene lookup returns CDR1 ENHRY and CDR2 SYGVKD. The CDR3 is 13 amino acids. The CDR3 bases are TGTGCCATCAGCACTAGGGACGCCGGGGAGCTGTTTTTT. It specifies CAISTRDAGELFF.

This clone was detected only a few times. This rearrangement joins TRBV5-1 to TRBJ1-6, with a possible D match to TRBD1 (6 bases). Trimming cost V 4 bases and J 8 bases, with 16 bases left between them. This CDR3 is built from 15 residues. Looked up from germline, CDR1 is SGHRS and CDR2 is YFSETQ. CDR3 region: CASSLSGGADSPLHF. The CDR3 coding sequence is TGCGCCAGCAGCCTGAGTGGGGGCGCGGATTCACCCCTCCACTTT.

This chain joins TRBV19 and TRBJ2-4, with 15 bases aligning to TRBD2. Germline V gene lookup returns CDR1 LNHDA and CDR2 SQIVND (reference sequence). The CDR3 consists of 18 residues. Trimming took 5 bases from V and 0 from J; bases not matched to a gene: 5. The CDR3 reads CASSPGLAGGIAKNIQYF. For the CDR3, the DNA is TGTGCCAGTAGTCCGGGACTAGCGGGGGGTATAGCCAAAAACATTCAGTACTTC.

The chain employs TRBV11-3 and TRBJ1-2; D is uncertain. Trimming stripped 7 bases from V and 3 bases from J, with 18 bases between. The CDR3 has 15 amino acids. Germline V lookup: CDR1 SGHNT, CDR2 YENEEA. CDR3 in amino acids: CASIQAPRRDYGYTF. The CDR3 bases are TGTGCCAGCATTCAGGCCCCGAGGCGTGACTATGGCTACACCTTC.